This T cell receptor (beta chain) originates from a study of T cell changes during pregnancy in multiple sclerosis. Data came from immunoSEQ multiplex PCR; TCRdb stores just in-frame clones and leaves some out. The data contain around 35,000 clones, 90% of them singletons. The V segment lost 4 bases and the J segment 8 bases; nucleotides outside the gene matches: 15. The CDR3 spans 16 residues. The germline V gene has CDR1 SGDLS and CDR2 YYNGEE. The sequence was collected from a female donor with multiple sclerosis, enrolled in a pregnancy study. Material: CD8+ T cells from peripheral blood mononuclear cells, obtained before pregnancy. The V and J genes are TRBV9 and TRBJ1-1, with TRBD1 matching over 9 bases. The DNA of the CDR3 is TGTGCCAGCAGCCCCTCGGGGGGGACAGGGACCCCAGAAGCTTTCTTT. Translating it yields CASSPSGGTGTPEAFF.